The 4 T cell receptor beta chains reported below all come from one sample, sequenced in a study of a mutant IDH1 vaccine in newly diagnosed glioma. Time point of the sample: week 11, during vaccination. The investigators gave 300 ug of mutant IDH1 20-mer peptide in each vaccine dose, together with topical imiquimod. The data were produced by immunoSEQ multiplex PCR, yet TCRdb's version contains in-frame clones alone and is incomplete. This sample carries fewer than 150,000 clones, roughly 90% of them seen once, and the ten largest clones take 0.55% to 0.7%. These receptors have no identified antigens. The sequencing here drew on PBMCs, taken from a glioma patient whose treatment included an IDH1 peptide vaccine. All receptors derive from a woman in her forties or fifties with glioma.

The chain links TRBV9 to TRBJ2-1; 8 bases align to TRBD1. With 0 bases clipped from V and 8 bases from J, the junction kept 7 bases outside the gene matches. The germline CDR1 and CDR2 sequences are SGDLS and YYNGEE. This CDR3 has 15 residues. CDR3 sequence reads: CASSVGQGWVDEQFF. The CDR3 DNA is TGTGCCAGCAGCGTAGGACAGGGGTGGGTTGATGAGCAGTTCTTC.

V gene TRBV7-8 combines with J gene TRBJ2-5, with no clear D. CDR1 SGHVS and CDR2 FQNEAQ come from the germline V gene. The ends were cut back, 2 bases at V and 4 bases at J, with 11 bases in the middle. The CDR3 is made up of 14 amino acids. CDR3 sequence (DNA): TGTGCCAGCAGCTTACGGAGAGTGGGAGAGACCCAGTACTTC. Amino acids: CASSLRRVGETQYF.

The V gene is TRBV27, the J gene TRBJ2-1, with 10 bases matching TRBD2. From germline, CDR1 is MNHEY and CDR2 SMNVEV (reference sequence). The trim removed 3 bases at V and 1 base at J, leaving 3 bases unmatched. The CDR3 spans 16 residues. CDR3 amino acids: CASSFVAGGSYNEQFF. Here the CDR3 DNA reads TGTGCCAGCAGTTTCGTAGCGGGAGGATCCTACAATGAGCAGTTCTTC.

The V gene is TRBV5-6, the J gene TRBJ2-3; 8 positions match TRBD1. Germline CDR1 SGHDT, CDR2 YYEEEE. This CDR3 has 14 amino acids. V dropped 2 bases and J dropped 6; count of bases not matched to a gene: 5. CDR3 in amino acids: CASSLTGGGDTQYF. CDR3 coding DNA: TGTGCCAGCAGCTTAACAGGGGGAGGCGATACGCAGTATTTT.